The present entry profiles one TCR beta chain with its context. Its antigen is not known. The data belong to a study of blood T cells in healthy people across ages. Whole-study results and caveats: Diversity of TCR beta per million T cells declined in a roughly linear way with age.

Primers used in a second PCR of about 6 to 11 cycles were a sample-barcoded 5' primer and a J-beta primer mix. Via MiXCR, TCRdb re-called the 5' RACE reads, giving one row per CDR3 protein. Among roughly 800,000 distinct CDR3 sequences, more than 20% were seen once, and the ten largest hold roughly 3.5%. Donors ranged from roughly 6 to 100 years old and were healthy Caucasians in Russia. Per sample, at least 5 micrograms of total RNA were extracted. The CDR3 has 14 residues. The V gene's germline CDR1 is SQVTM and CDR2 ANQGSEA. The germline V and J ends were trimmed by 6 bases and 5 bases, with 19 bases remaining between them. The same sample was also studied in work on T cells of mothers and their children. That work adds: Per 15 ul, 1.5 ug of RNA was used, with all extracted RNA going into cDNA synthesis.

The gene calls are TRBV29-1 and TRBJ1-2; D is undetermined. This receptor was obtained from a boy aged 5-17 years in good health. Sequencing used blood. CDR3 protein: CSVPPGVLGYGYTF. CDR3 sequence (DNA): TGCAGCGTCCCCCCCGGGGTATTAGGGTATGGCTACACCTTC. Supplemented by reference TRBV29-1 and TRBJ1-2, the full variable domain reads SAVISQKPSRDICQRGTSLTIQCQVDSQVTMMFWYRQQPGQSLTLIATANQGSEATYESGFVIDKFPISRPNLTFSTLTVSNMSPEDSSIYLCSVPPGVLGYGYTFGSGTRLTVV.